This record looks at one T cell receptor (beta chain) sequence and its context. CDR3 length equals 14 residues. The V gene's germline CDR1 is SGHRS and CDR2 YFSETQ. With 4 bases clipped from V and 6 bases from J, the junction kept 3 bases outside the gene matches. The record originates from a study of blood T cell repertoires in COVID-19. About the research overall: Italy, Spain and the United States were the sources of the convalescent and acute COVID-19 samples. Sample material is recorded as cDNA or gDNA derived from T cells, B-cell-depleted T cells, or PBMCs.

Seattle patients were enrolled during active infection and followed longitudinally. Original processing methods: Amplification of reference gene primers was used by the study to estimate nucleated cell counts. Profiling relied on immunoSEQ multiplex PCR, and the TCRdb table lists in-frame clones only, not all of them. D and trimming were read from the DNA, whereas the V and J calls and clone size are those reported in that table. The sample lists roughly 330,000 clones, about 91% occurring once. The chain combines TRBV5-1 with TRBJ1-4, with 10 bases lining up with TRBD1. Sequencing input: peripheral blood. The clonotype originates from a young man with COVID-19, enrolled during active disease. The CDR3 nucleotides read TGCGCCAGCAGCCCCGGGACAGGGGATGAAAAACTGTTTTTT. Its protein product is CASSPGTGDEKLFF.